The 6 T cell receptor beta chains listed next were all sequenced from one sample in a study of blood T cell repertoires in COVID-19. Profiling relied on immunoSEQ multiplex PCR, and the TCRdb table lists in-frame clones only, not all of them. This table has about 94,000 clones, about 80% appearing once. The sample taken for sequencing was peripheral blood. The receptors were gathered from a human donor in a cohort sampled during active COVID-19.

This sequence joins TRBV5-1 and TRBJ1-1; D gene uncertain. This CDR3 is built from 12 residues. Germline V gene data show CDR1 as SGHRS and CDR2 as YFSETQ. Trimming shortened V by 0 bases and J by 8 bases, and 8 bases separated the two germline ends. The chain's CDR3 is CASSLDLSEAFF. The CDR3 region has the DNA TGCGCCAGCAGCTTGGATTTGTCAGAAGCTTTCTTT. The full variable domain, its missing parts supplied by reference TRBV5-1 and TRBJ1-1, is KAGVTQTPRYLIKTRGQQVTLSCSPISGHRSVSWYQQTPGQGLQFLFEYFSETQRNKGNFPGRFSGRQFSNSRSEMNVSTLELGDSALYLCASSLDLSEAFFGQGTRLTVV.

V and J are TRBV27 and TRBJ2-7, with 9 positions matching TRBD1. Trimming took 3 bases from V and 2 from J; bases not matched to a gene: 5. CDR1 is MNHEY, CDR2 SMNVEV, per germline (reference sequence). This CDR3 has 15 residues. CDR3 loop: CASSFTGTGTYEQYF. The CDR3 nucleotides are TGTGCCAGCAGTTTTACCGGGACAGGGACCTACGAGCAGTACTTC.

The genes are TRBV7-9 and TRBJ2-7; TRBD1 agrees at 8 bases. Germline V gene lookup returns CDR1 SEHNR and CDR2 FQNEAQ (reference sequence). This CDR3 has 13 residues. The V gene end was trimmed by 6 bases and the J gene end by 4 bases; junction bases not matched to a gene: 5. CDR3: CASRQGQAYEQYF. CDR3 coding DNA: TGTGCCAGCAGACAGGGACAGGCGTACGAGCAGTACTTC. The full variable domain, with the rest looked up from reference TRBV7-9 and TRBJ2-7, is DTGVSQNPRHKITKRGQNVTFRCDPISEHNRLYWYRQTLGQGPEFLTYFQNEAQLEKSRLLSDRFSAERPKGSFSTLEIQRTEQGDSAMYLCASRQGQAYEQYFGPGTRLTVT.

Written as DNA, the CDR3 is TGCAGCGTTGGCGACAGCTACGAGCAGTACTTC. Translating gives CSVGDSYEQYF. The V call is TRBV29-1, the J call TRBJ2-7; maybe TRBD1 (5 bases). Trimming removed 4 bases from V and 3 bases from J, with 7 bases in between. Germline-derived CDR1 and CDR2 are SQVTM and ANQGSEA. The CDR3 has 11 amino acids.

The chain recombines TRBV25-1 with TRBJ2-7; D not resolved. V was shortened by 1 base and J by 0 bases, with 7 bases between the two germline ends. Germline V gene sequence: CDR1 MGHDK, CDR2 SYGVNS. The CDR3 length is 14 residues. The CDR3 here is CASSESLSSYEQYF. The CDR3 coding sequence is TGTGCCAGCAGTGAATCACTGAGCTCCTACGAGCAGTACTTC.

The chain recombines TRBV28 with TRBJ2-7, with D perhaps TRBD2 (5 bases). The V end was cut by 5 bases, the J end by 2 bases, with 13 bases between. The germline V gene has CDR1 MDHEN and CDR2 SYDVKM. There are 14 residues in the CDR3. The CDR3 region is CASSPFERTYEQYF. In DNA, the CDR3 is TGTGCCAGCAGTCCGTTCGAGCGGACCTACGAGCAGTACTTC.